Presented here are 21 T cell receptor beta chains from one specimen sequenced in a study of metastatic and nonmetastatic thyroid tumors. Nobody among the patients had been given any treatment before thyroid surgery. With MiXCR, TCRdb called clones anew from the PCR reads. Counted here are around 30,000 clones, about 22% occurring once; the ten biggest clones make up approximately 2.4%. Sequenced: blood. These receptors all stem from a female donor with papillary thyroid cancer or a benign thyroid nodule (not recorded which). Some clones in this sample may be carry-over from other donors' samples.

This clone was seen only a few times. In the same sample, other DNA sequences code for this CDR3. This CDR3 reads CASSPRGGNYGYTF. DNA for the CDR3: TGTGCCAGCAGTCCTAGGGGGGGCAACTATGGCTACACCTTC. The rearrangement uses TRBV6-1 and TRBJ1-2; a weak D match, TRBD1 (6 bases). V was trimmed by 5 bases and J by 2 bases, leaving 12 bases between them. Germline CDR1 and CDR2: MNHNS and SASEGT. This CDR3 is 14 amino acids long.

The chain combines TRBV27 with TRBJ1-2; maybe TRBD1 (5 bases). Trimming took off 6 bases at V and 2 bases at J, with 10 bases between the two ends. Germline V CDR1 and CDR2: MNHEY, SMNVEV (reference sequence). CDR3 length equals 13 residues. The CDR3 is CASRKRQNYGYTF. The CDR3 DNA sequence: TGTGCCAGCAGGAAAAGACAGAACTATGGCTACACCTTC.

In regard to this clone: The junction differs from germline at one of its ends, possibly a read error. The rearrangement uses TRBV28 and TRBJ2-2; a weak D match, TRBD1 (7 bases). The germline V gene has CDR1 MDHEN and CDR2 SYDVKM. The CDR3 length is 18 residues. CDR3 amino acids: CDSNWGVDDREFTGELFF. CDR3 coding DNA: TGTGACAGCAATTGGGGGGTTGATGACAGGGAGTTCACCGGGGAGCTGTTTTTT. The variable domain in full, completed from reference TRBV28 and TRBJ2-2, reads DVKVTQSSRYLVKRTGEKVFLECVQDMDHENMFWYRQDPGLGLRLIYFSYDVKMKEKGDIPEGYSVSREKKERFSLILESASTNQTSMYLCDSNWGVDDREFTGELFFGEGSRLTVL.

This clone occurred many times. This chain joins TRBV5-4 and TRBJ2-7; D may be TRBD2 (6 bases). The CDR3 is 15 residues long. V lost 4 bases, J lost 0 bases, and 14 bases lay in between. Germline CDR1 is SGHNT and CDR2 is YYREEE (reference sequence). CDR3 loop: CASSGRQGYSYEQYF. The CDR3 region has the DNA TGTGCCAGCAGCGGGAGGCAGGGTTACTCCTACGAGCAGTACTTC.

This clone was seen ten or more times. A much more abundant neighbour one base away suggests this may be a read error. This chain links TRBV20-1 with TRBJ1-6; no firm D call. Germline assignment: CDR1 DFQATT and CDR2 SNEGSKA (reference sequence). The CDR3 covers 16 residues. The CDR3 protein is CCARDHRSSYNSPLHF. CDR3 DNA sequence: TGCTGTGCTAGAGATCATCGGAGCTCCTATAATTCACCCCTCCACTTT.

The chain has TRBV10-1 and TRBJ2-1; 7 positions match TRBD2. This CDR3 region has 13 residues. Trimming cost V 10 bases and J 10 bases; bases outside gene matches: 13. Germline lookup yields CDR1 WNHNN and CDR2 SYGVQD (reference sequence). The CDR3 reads CATELAVCGEQFF. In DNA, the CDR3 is TGCGCCACCGAGCTAGCGGTATGTGGGGAGCAGTTCTTC.

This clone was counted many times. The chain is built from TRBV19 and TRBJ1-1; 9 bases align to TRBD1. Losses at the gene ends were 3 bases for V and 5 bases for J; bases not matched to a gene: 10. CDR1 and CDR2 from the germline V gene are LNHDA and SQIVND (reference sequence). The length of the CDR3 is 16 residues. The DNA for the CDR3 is TGTGCCAGTAGTATGGGACAGGGTATGATTCGTACTGAAGCTTTCTTT. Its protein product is CASSMGQGMIRTEAFF.

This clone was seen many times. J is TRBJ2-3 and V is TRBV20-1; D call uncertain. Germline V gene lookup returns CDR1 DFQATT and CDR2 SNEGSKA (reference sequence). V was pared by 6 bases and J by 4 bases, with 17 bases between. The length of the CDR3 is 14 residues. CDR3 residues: CSAARSPASDTQYF. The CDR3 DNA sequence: TGCAGTGCAGCGCGGTCACCTGCTTCAGATACGCAGTATTTT.

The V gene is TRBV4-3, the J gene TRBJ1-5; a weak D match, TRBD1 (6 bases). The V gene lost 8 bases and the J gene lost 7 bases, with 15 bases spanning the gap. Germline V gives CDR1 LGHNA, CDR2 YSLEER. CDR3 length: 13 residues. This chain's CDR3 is CASCKDQGQPQHF. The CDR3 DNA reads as TGCGCCAGCTGCAAAGATCAGGGGCAGCCCCAGCATTTT.

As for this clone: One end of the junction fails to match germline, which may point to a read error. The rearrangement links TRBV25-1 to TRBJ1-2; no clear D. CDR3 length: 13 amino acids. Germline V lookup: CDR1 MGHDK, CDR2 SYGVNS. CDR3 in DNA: TGTGCAAGCAGGTTACAGACTTACTATGGCTACACCTTC. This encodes CASRLQTYYGYTF.

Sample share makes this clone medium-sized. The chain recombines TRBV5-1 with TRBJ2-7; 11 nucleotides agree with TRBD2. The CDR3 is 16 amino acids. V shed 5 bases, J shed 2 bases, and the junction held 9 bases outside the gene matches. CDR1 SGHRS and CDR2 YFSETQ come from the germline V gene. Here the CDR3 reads CASRPLGLADTYEQYF. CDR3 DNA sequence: TGCGCCAGCAGACCGCTGGGACTAGCGGATACCTACGAGCAGTACTTC.

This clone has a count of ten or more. The CDR3 DNA follows: TGTGCCAGCAGTTCGCCGCACAGACAGGGCTGGGAGACCCAGTACTTC. Translating it yields CASSSPHRQGWETQYF. The J gene is TRBJ2-5, the V gene TRBV6-1, with 7 bases matching TRBD1. CDR1 and CDR2 from the germline V gene are MNHNS and SASEGT. The CDR3 has 16 amino acids. The J segment lost 5 bases and the V segment lost 5 bases, leaving 14 bases of the junction unmatched.

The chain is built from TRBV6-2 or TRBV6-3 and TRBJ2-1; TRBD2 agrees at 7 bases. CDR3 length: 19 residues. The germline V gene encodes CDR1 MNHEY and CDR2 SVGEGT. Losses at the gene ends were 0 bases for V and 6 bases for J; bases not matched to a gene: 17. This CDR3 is CASSYSPSRRGSSLNEQFF. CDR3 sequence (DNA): TGTGCCAGCAGTTACTCGCCTTCACGACGCGGGAGTTCTCTCAATGAGCAGTTCTTC.

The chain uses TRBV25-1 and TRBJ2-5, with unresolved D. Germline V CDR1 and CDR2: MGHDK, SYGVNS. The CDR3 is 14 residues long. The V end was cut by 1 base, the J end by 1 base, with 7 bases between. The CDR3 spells CASSELTFQETQYF. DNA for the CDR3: TGTGCCAGCAGTGAATTAACATTCCAAGAGACCCAGTACTTC. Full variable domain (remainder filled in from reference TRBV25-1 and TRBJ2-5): EADIYQTPRYLVIGTGKKITLECSQTMGHDKMYWYQQDPGMELHLIHYSYGVNSTEKGDLSSESTVSRIRTEHFPLTLESARPSHTSQYLCASSELTFQETQYFGPGTRLLVL.

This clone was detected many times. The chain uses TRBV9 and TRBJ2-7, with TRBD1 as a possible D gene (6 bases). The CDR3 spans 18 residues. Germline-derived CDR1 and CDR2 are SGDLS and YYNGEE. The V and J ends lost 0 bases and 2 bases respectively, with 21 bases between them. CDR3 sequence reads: CASSVDPSGGGGAYEQYF. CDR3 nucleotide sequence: TGTGCCAGCAGCGTAGACCCCAGCGGTGGGGGCGGCGCCTACGAGCAGTACTTC.

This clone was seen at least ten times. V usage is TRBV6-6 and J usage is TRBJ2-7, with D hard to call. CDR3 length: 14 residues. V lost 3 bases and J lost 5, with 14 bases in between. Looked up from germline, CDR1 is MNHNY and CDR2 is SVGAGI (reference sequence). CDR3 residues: CASSYFLGQNEQYF. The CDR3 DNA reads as TGTGCCAGCAGTTATTTTTTGGGTCAGAACGAGCAGTACTTC.

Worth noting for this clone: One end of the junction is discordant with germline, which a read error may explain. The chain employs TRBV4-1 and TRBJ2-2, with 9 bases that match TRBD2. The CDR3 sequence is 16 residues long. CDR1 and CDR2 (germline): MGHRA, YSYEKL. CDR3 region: CASRQAVREGFGDLFF. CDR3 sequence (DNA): TGCGCCAGCAGACAAGCTGTGCGGGAGGGCTTCGGGGATCTGTTTTTT.

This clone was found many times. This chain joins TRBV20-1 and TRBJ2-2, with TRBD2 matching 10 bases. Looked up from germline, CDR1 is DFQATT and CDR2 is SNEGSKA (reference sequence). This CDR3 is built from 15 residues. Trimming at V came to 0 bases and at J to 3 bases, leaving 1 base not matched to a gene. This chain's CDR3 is CSARDGLADTGELFF. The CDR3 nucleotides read TGCAGTGCTAGAGATGGACTAGCGGACACCGGGGAGCTGTTTTTT.

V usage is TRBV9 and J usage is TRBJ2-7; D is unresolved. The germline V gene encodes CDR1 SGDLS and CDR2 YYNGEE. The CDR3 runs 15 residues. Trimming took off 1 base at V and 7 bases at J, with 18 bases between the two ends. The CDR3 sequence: CASSVNPEPSGEQYF. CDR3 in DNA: TGTGCCAGCAGCGTAAATCCGGAACCCTCTGGAGAGCAGTACTTC.

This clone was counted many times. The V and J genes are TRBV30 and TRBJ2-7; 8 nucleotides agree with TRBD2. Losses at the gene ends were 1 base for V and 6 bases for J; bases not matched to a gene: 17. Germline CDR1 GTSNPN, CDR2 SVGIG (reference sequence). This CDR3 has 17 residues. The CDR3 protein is CAWSALGTRLGSSEQYF. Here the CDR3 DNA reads TGTGCCTGGAGTGCACTCGGGACTAGACTCGGTTCGAGCGAGCAGTACTTC.

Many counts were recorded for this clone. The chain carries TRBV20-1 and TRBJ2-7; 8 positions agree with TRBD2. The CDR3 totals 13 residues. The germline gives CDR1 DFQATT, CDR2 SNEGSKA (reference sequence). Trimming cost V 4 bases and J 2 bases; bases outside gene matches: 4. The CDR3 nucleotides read TGCAGTGCTATATCGGGGGGGGCCTACGAGCAGTACTTC. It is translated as CSAISGGAYEQYF.